A selection of T cell receptor beta chains follows, all from one sample in a study of shared clonotypes between healthy human individuals. Assay: immunoSEQ multiplex PCR; the TCRdb copy retains only in-frame clones and omits some. The table lists 2 million to 2.5 million clones, more than 85% of them singletons, with approximately 0.4% in the top ten. Sequenced input: naive CD4+ T cells from PBMCs. The receptors were sampled from a man aged 18 to 29 in good health. Some clones in this sample may be carry-over from other donors' samples. Both conserved end residues are part of each CDR3. The D gene is left open where the match is weak.

J gene: TRBJ2-7; D gene: NA; V gene: TRBV28; CDR3 protein: CASSSRYEQYF
J gene: TRBJ2-3; D gene: NA; V gene: TRBV28; CDR3 protein: CASSFAGTRGTDTQYF
J gene: TRBJ2-2; D gene: NA; V gene: TRBV5-3; CDR3 protein: CARSLATGAAPANTGELFF
J gene: TRBJ2-4; D gene: NA; V gene: TRBV9; CDR3 protein: CASSPRAAKNIQYF
J gene: TRBJ2-1; D gene: NA; V gene: TRBV7-2; CDR3 protein: CASSLDGGQRNEQFF
J gene: TRBJ2-1; D gene: NA; V gene: TRBV18; CDR3 protein: CASSPSGSYNEQFF
J gene: TRBJ1-5; D gene: NA; V gene: TRBV18; CDR3 protein: CASSPSYQDQPQHF
J gene: TRBJ2-7; D gene: NA; V gene: TRBV7-9; CDR3 protein: CASSFEGVTGEQYF
J gene: TRBJ1-4; D gene: NA; V gene: TRBV28; CDR3 protein: CASRPAARRLVNEKLFF
J gene: TRBJ2-3; D gene: NA; V gene: TRBV30; CDR3 protein: CAWSRDTQYF
J gene: TRBJ1-1; D gene: NA; V gene: TRBV7-3; CDR3 protein: CASSLQTGRAFF
J gene: TRBJ2-2; D gene: TRBD2; V gene: TRBV30; CDR3 protein: CAWSDGLGGVVGELFF
J gene: TRBJ2-7; D gene: TRBD2; V gene: TRBV7-7; CDR3 protein: CASSPFPSGRAGRTYEQYF
J gene: TRBJ2-7; D gene: TRBD2; V gene: TRBV4-2; CDR3 protein: CASSQAGLAAPWEQYF
J gene: TRBJ2-5; D gene: NA; V gene: TRBV28; CDR3 protein: CASSPMGGIETQYF
J gene: TRBJ2-7; D gene: NA; V gene: TRBV27; CDR3 protein: CASSRQARDEQYF
J gene: TRBJ1-1; D gene: TRBD1; V gene: TRBV18; CDR3 protein: CASSPLVGGRGTEAFF
J gene: TRBJ2-2; D gene: NA; V gene: TRBV19; CDR3 protein: CASSKPANTGELFF
J gene: TRBJ2-3; D gene: TRBD2; V gene: TRBV5-4; CDR3 protein: CASVGREGNTDTQYF
J gene: TRBJ2-1; D gene: TRBD1; V gene: TRBV4-1; CDR3 protein: CASSQGQFNEQFF
J gene: TRBJ1-5; D gene: NA; V gene: TRBV9; CDR3 protein: CASSADPGNNQPQHF
J gene: TRBJ2-7; D gene: NA; V gene: TRBV28; CDR3 protein: CASRTDGYEQYF
J gene: TRBJ2-3; D gene: TRBD1; V gene: TRBV29-1; CDR3 protein: CSLRGLSTDTQYF
J gene: TRBJ2-5; D gene: NA; V gene: TRBV18; CDR3 protein: CASSQDAQETQYF